This entry lists 10 T cell receptor beta chains sequenced from one sample in a study of blood T cell repertoires in COVID-19. Sequenced by immunoSEQ multiplex PCR; TCRdb stores in-frame clones only, minus some. Here the sample spans approximately 75,000 clones, 75% to 95% being singletons. Sequences were obtained from peripheral blood. Receptor source: a human donor in a cohort sampled during active COVID-19.

The chain uses TRBV7-9 and TRBJ1-6; 7 nucleotides match TRBD1. CDR1 and CDR2 from the germline V gene are SEHNR and FQNEAQ (reference sequence). With V trimmed by 11 bases and J by 7 bases, 8 bases remained unmatched. The CDR3 consists of 13 residues. CDR3 DNA: TGTGCCGGAAGGAGGGGACAGAATTCACCCCTCCACTTT. Its translation: CAGRRGQNSPLHF.

The V and J genes are TRBV10-3 and TRBJ1-6; D call uncertain. The V and J ends lost 10 bases and 3 bases respectively, with 19 bases between them. Germline CDR1 and CDR2: ENHRY and SYGVKD. This CDR3 is built from 16 residues. CDR3 coding DNA: TGTGCCACCCTAAACGGGGTCAACCTCTATAATTCACCCCTCCACTTT. Protein sequence: CATLNGVNLYNSPLHF.

V gene TRBV18 combines with J gene TRBJ1-1; D unclear. This CDR3 has 16 residues. V gave up 0 bases and J gave up 5 bases, with 16 bases separating them. Per germline, CDR1 KGHSH and CDR2 LQKENI. This CDR3 is CASSPPASSSGTEAFF. As DNA, the CDR3 is TGTGCCAGCTCACCACCGGCATCTTCGTCGGGGACTGAAGCTTTCTTT. Combining the CDR3 with reference TRBV18 and TRBJ1-1 gives the whole variable domain NAGVMQNPRHLVRRRGQEARLRCSPMKGHSHVYWYRQLPEEGLKFMVYLQKENIIDESGMPKERFSAEFPKEGPSILRIQQVVRGDSAAYFCASSPPASSSGTEAFFGQGTRLTVV.

The chain has TRBV5-5 and TRBJ2-5, with 8 positions matching TRBD1. Germline V lookup: CDR1 SGHKS, CDR2 YYEKEE (reference sequence). The length of the CDR3 is 14 residues. The V gene end was trimmed by 0 bases and the J gene end by 3 bases; junction bases not matched to a gene: 1. The CDR3 DNA sequence: TGTGCCAGCAGCTTGGACAGGGGGGAAGAGACCCAGTACTTC. As protein: CASSLDRGEETQYF.

The chain couples TRBV7-2 to TRBJ2-2; TRBD2 agrees at 11 bases. J gave up 7 bases and V 1 base, and 5 bases lay outside the gene matches. In germline, CDR1 is SGHTA, CDR2 FQGNSA. The CDR3 has 16 amino acids. The CDR3 DNA sequence: TGTGCCAGCAGCTTAGTAGCGGGGGGGCTTAGCGGGGAGCTGTTTTTT. Protein product: CASSLVAGGLSGELFF.

The rearrangement uses TRBV6-2 or TRBV6-3 and TRBJ2-7; 13 bases line up with TRBD2. The J segment lost 0 bases and the V segment lost 0 bases, leaving 2 bases of the junction unmatched. Germline assignment: CDR1 MNHEY and CDR2 SVGEGT. This CDR3 has 17 residues. This chain's CDR3 is CASSYSGLAGDSYEQYF. CDR3 bases: TGTGCCAGCAGTTACTCCGGACTAGCGGGGGACTCCTACGAGCAGTACTTC.

The chain uses TRBV18 and TRBJ1-5; 10 bases match TRBD1. Germline CDR1 KGHSH, CDR2 LQKENI. With 3 bases clipped from V and 5 bases from J, the junction kept 1 base outside the gene matches. This CDR3 contains 14 residues. The CDR3 reads CASSPTGGDQPQHF. The CDR3 DNA reads as TGTGCCAGCTCACCGACAGGGGGCGATCAGCCCCAGCATTTT. Looking up the rest from reference TRBV18 and TRBJ1-5 gives the full variable domain: NAGVMQNPRHLVRRRGQEARLRCSPMKGHSHVYWYRQLPEEGLKFMVYLQKENIIDESGMPKERFSAEFPKEGPSILRIQQVVRGDSAAYFCASSPTGGDQPQHFGDGTRLSIL.

The chain has TRBV24-1 and TRBJ1-2; D possibly corresponds to TRBD1 (6 bases). V was cut by 6 bases and J by 2 bases, with 9 bases left in between. The germline V gene encodes CDR1 KGHDR and CDR2 SFDVKD. The CDR3 is 13 residues long. The CDR3 bases are TGTGCCACCAGTCGCGACAGGAACTATGGCTACACCTTC. This translates into CATSRDRNYGYTF.

The rearrangement joins TRBV5-6 to TRBJ2-5; 7 bases agree with TRBD1. Trimming at V came to 2 bases and at J to 3 bases, leaving 1 base not matched to a gene. Germline CDR1 and CDR2: SGHDT and YYEEEE. The CDR3 contains 13 residues. In nucleotides, the CDR3 is TGTGCCAGCAGCTTCGGGACAGAAGAGACCCAGTACTTC. Protein product: CASSFGTEETQYF.

The V and J genes are TRBV7-9 and TRBJ2-7, with TRBD2 matching 8 bases. With V trimmed by 9 bases and J by 1 base, 5 bases remained unmatched. Germline V CDR1 and CDR2: SEHNR, FQNEAQ (reference sequence). CDR3 length equals 13 residues. In nucleotides, the CDR3 is TGTGCCAGTAGACTAGCGCCTTCCTACGAGCAGTACTTC. Protein sequence: CASRLAPSYEQYF.